The sequence of this TCR beta chain was determined in a study of cytomegalovirus exposure and HLA in healthy donors (dated by TCRdb to about 2017). For context, the study as a whole: According to an earlier analysis of 587 of the donors, 150 million to 200 million T cells yielded 117 million unique TCR beta sequences and approximately 300 Gb of sequence data. An early release that covered fewer than 750 HLA-typed donors contained around 300 gigabases of sequencing data and 80 million or so unique TCR sequences. Of the 398 genotyped donors, 80% to 90% were placed in the genetic ancestry cluster associated with self-reported Caucasian donors. The study aimed to test whether cataloging public T cell receptors could reveal signatures of past pathogen exposure. Using immunosequencing, the study profiled T cell repertoires from 550 to 750 subjects and related those repertoires to cytomegalovirus serostatus. In addition to the first cohort of 650 to 800 subjects, a separate validation cohort of about 120 different subjects was used. To predict cytomegalovirus infection status, the study brought together high-throughput TCR immunosequencing, statistical association of individual TCRs with disease status, and machine learning. In a later analysis, previously published TCR beta repertoires from hundreds of donors were re-analyzed and high-resolution HLA genotyping was added so that TCR occurrence patterns could be studied. The later analysis used no new phenotypic data to find candidate immune exposures, relying instead on TCR beta sequences and their occurrence across donors. To decide whether each TCR beta V gene segment behaved as functional or pseudogenic, an earlier analysis of some 540 of the donors relied on high-throughput TCR beta sequencing. Donor age, sex, ethnicity and CMV serostatus were compiled alongside the repertoire data. In a later genetic analysis, genome-wide SNP genotypes for about three fifths of the roughly 670 donors were used, and that subset was treated as a discovery cohort. Every repertoire in the discovery cohort had been generated on one and the same sequencing platform. HLA typing covered class I and class II loci at four-digit resolution. Typing coverage differed by locus: A, B, C, DRB1 and DQB1 were typed in about 620-630 donors, DQA1 in approximately 520, DPA1 in some 570, and DPB1 in around 490. Because of strong linkage in the cohort, four or five DR-DQ haplotypes were treated as single units for association and clustering. Among 398 genotyped donors of the cohort, an average of approximately 230,000 unique TCR beta nucleotide sequences were sequenced per donor, roughly a sixth of them non-productive. General findings and caveats noted by the study authors: A further reported finding was that TCR beta sequences accurately predicted the HLA-A and HLA-B alleles for most subjects in the first cohort. A later analysis found that TCR association rates varied across HLA loci, with DRB1 alleles showing the most associated TCRs and HLA-C alleles the fewest. In the study, approximately 160 TCR beta chains were listed as associated with cytomegalovirus. The classifier was reported to diagnose cytomegalovirus status with high specificity and sensitivity in both the original cohort and the validation cohort. An association between a missense DCLRE1C variant and V-gene and J-gene trimming of TCR beta chains was found in a later genetic analysis and replicated in an independent cohort. Compared with the roughly 700-donor mean, donors in an Asian-associated ancestry cluster had fewer N-insertions in productive TCRs, according to a later genetic analysis. In a later analysis, most CMV-associated TCR beta chains were found to appear HLA-restricted, with HLA associations seemingly driven largely by CMV exposure. Strong co-occurrence of HLA alleles, especially DR and DQ, made assigning TCR associations to individual alleles difficult. Most TCR sequences were seen in very few donors, while some public TCRs were found in many individuals. Because some donors lacked HLA typing at each locus, the association tests relied only on the typed subset. Three of the identified cytomegalovirus-associated TCR beta chains were confirmed in vitro to be specific for cytomegalovirus antigens. Over 15 rarely observed V segments, including chromosome 9 orphons, were excluded from the earlier analysis of about 600 of the donors because counts were too low. In a later analysis, HLA-associated TCR beta chains showed more clonal expansion and lower generation probabilities than non-associated chains that were equally common. In an earlier analysis of a few hundred of the donors, most TCR beta V segments were observed in productive rearrangements about 90% or about 30% of the time, broadly matching IMGT annotations. A group of highly shared sequence variants was considered likely to be a technical artifact of the sequencing pipeline. In a later analysis, some 17,000 TCR beta sequences were associated with specific HLA alleles at a false discovery rate of 0.05. Correlated functional status among segregating V segments might reflect linkage disequilibrium, but an unknown experimental factor could not be ruled out. For the cohort, immune exposure information was limited to CMV serostatus. This cohort had only TCR beta chains sequenced, and the lack of alpha or paired-chain data limited which features could be detected. According to the authors, the approach could potentially be generalized to other disease states and immunological phenotypes. In a later analysis, several top co-occurrence clusters were reported to appear linked to parvovirus B19, influenza, CMV and Epstein-Barr virus. The presence/absence analyses assumed that sequencing depth was roughly uniform across donors, and that assumption may not be true.

The library was made by the immunoSEQ multiplex PCR assay. The multiplex PCR relied on a mix of 60 forward primers for TCR Vbeta segments and 13 reverse primers for TCR Jbeta segments. Amplification of the CDR3 region of rearranged TCR beta genes was performed with a multiplex PCR assay on genomic DNA. Amplified TCR beta libraries were sequenced as 87-base-pair reads on the Illumina HiSeq System. Concerning the study's data processing: A later analysis tallied roughly 76 million unique TCR beta chains across the 660 or so repertoires, and some 10 million of those chains were shared by two or more donors. A nearest-neighbor algorithm error-corrected the raw reads and collapsed the reads into unique sequences, merging closely related sequences to remove PCR and sequencing errors. To assign V, D and J gene segments, CDR3 sequences were aligned to IMGT reference sequences. For a sequence to be retained, at least a six-nucleotide match to both a V gene segment and a J gene segment was required. Rearrangements were classified as productive when the CDR3 lacked stop codons and remained in frame with V and J, and all other rearrangements were classified as non-productive. Following IMGT convention, CDR3 was defined as the stretch from the second conserved V-encoded cysteine to the conserved J-encoded phenylalanine. In an earlier analysis of around 540 of the donors, sequences lacking an unambiguous match to a single V gene segment were excluded. An earlier analysis of fewer than 750 of the donors called V segments functional above 56.7% productive rearrangements and segregating when the between-donor standard deviation exceeded 5%. To diagnose cytomegalovirus status from the catalog of TCR beta chain sequences, a statistical classification framework was built. In a later analysis, V and J genes were assigned by comparing TCR nucleotide sequences against IMGT/GENE-DB human TR gene sequences. In a later analysis, CDR3 sequences and most-parsimonious VDJ recombination scenarios were assigned using the TCRdist pipeline. In a later analysis, each TCR beta chain was defined by its CDR3 amino acid sequence together with its V-gene family, and reads lacking a unique V-gene family were excluded. To address suspected cross-contamination and a sequencing artifact, a later analysis removed a few hundred highly shared, low-generation-probability nucleotide sequences. In a later analysis, a clonal expansion index was calculated for each public chain from normalized within-repertoire ranks of inferred template counts. A later analysis computed generation probabilities with a VDJ recombination model fitted to out-of-frame rearrangements, and checked the results against IGoR. Hypergeometric tests were used in a later analysis to score TCR-TCR, TCR-HLA and TCR-CMV co-occurrence, with a repertoire-size bias correction applied to the TCR pairs. A later analysis estimated false discovery rates by permuting HLA or CMV assignments 20 times. In a later analysis, co-occurring TCRs were grouped using DBSCAN, and TCRdist sequence similarity was added for clustering within HLA-allele-positive subsets. Repertoires with fewer than 30,000 or more than 120,000 public chains, plus five repertoires with anomalous nucleotide sharing, were excluded from co-occurrence clustering. The table was pulled from immuneACCESS by TCRdb, which kept in-frame rearrangements only. Such tables lose some clones; where checked, under half of the loss comes from unresolved V genes, and the rest has no known cause. V and J calls and clone size are given by that table; D and trimming were obtained from the DNA. The sample table holds 75,000 to 100,000 clones, of which approximately 85% were seen once. The leading ten clones occupy 4.5% to 6.5% of the sample.

The cohort was made up of 650 to 700 healthy bone marrow donors. At the time of sampling, every cohort member was nominally healthy, though immune exposures that went unrecorded were likely present. The donor tested CMV seropositive and was one of the 289 seropositive cohort members. Every donor gave a peripheral blood sample, and the peripheral blood mononuclear cells from that sample were used for TCR beta sequencing. The Qiagen DNeasy Blood Extraction Kit was used to extract genomic DNA from the blood cell samples. In the case of this clone: There is no known antigen for this receptor. There are no base qualities to consult, and no much larger clone falls within one base.

The sequence was collected from a man aged 40-50 years in good health and CMV-seropositive. Specimen: PBMCs.

The bases read TGTGCCAGCAGTTACTCGGGACAGGGCGCAGATACGCAGTATTTT. It translates as CASSYSGQGADTQYF. The chain links TRBV6-6 with TRBJ2-3; TRBD1 aligns with 9 central bases. From the germline V gene (reference sequence), CDR1 is MNHNY and CDR2 is SVGAGI. The CDR3 goes from the cysteine to the phenylalanine over 15 residues. The only DNA kept is the CDR3, 45 bases in frame from the first base. From V the trimming removes 0 bases and from J it removes 4 bases, while the gene matches leave 2 bases of the junction unaccounted for.